This section outlines one T cell receptor (beta chain) sequence together with its context. Its antigen is currently not known. No qualities accompany the bases; no much larger clone lies one base away. The cohort comprised 670 or so healthy bone marrow donors. At the time of sampling, every cohort member was nominally healthy, though immune exposures that went unrecorded were likely present. The donor tested CMV seropositive, placing the donor among the approximately 310 seropositive members of the cohort. A peripheral blood sample was collected from each donor, and TCR beta sequencing was performed on peripheral blood mononuclear cells. Genomic DNA extraction from the blood cell samples was performed with the Qiagen DNeasy Blood Extraction Kit. The sample originates from a study of cytomegalovirus exposure and HLA in healthy donors listed by TCRdb under 2017. Turning to the overall study: An earlier analysis of some 500 of the donors reported 250 to 300 Gb of sequence data and 117 million unique TCR beta sequences from about 200 million T cells. Approximately 310 gigabases of sequencing data and some 85 million unique TCR sequences were included in an early release covering about 600 HLA-typed donors. Of the 398 genotyped donors, over 70% fell in the genetic ancestry cluster associated with self-reported Caucasian donors. The study aimed to test whether cataloging public T cell receptors could reveal signatures of past pathogen exposure. The study used immunosequencing to profile the T cell repertoires of several hundred subjects and linked those repertoires to cytomegalovirus serostatus. Besides the first cohort of hundreds of subjects, a separate validation cohort made up of over a hundred different subjects was used. To predict cytomegalovirus infection status, the study brought together high-throughput TCR immunosequencing, statistical association of individual TCRs with disease status, and machine learning. A later analysis re-analyzed previously published TCR beta repertoires from 600 to 850 donors and added high-resolution HLA genotyping to study TCR occurrence patterns. Rather than using new phenotypic data, the later analysis identified candidate immune exposures from TCR beta sequences and from how often those sequences occurred across donors. In an earlier analysis of 587 of the donors, high-throughput TCR beta sequencing was used to judge whether each TCR beta V gene segment behaved as functional or pseudogenic. Donor age, sex, ethnicity and CMV serostatus were compiled together with the repertoire data. A later genetic analysis used genome-wide SNP genotypes for about 60% of the 666 donors, treating that subset as a discovery cohort. Every discovery cohort repertoire had been produced on one sequencing platform. HLA typing covered class I and class II loci at four-digit resolution. Typing coverage differed by locus: A, B, C, DRB1 and DQB1 were typed in about 620-630 donors, DQA1 in about 500, DPA1 in approximately 610, and DPB1 in 450 to 480. About five DR-DQ haplotypes were treated as single units for association and clustering because of strong linkage in the cohort. Across some 400 genotyped donors of the cohort, an average of approximately 200,000 unique TCR beta nucleotide sequences per donor were sequenced, and 15% to 20% of those sequences were non-productive. Paper-wide results and their limitations: In a later analysis, HLA-associated TCR beta chains were found to be more clonally expanded and to have lower generation probabilities than equally common non-associated chains. A cluster of highly shared sequence variants was judged likely to represent a technical artifact of the sequencing pipeline. A later genetic analysis associated a missense DCLRE1C variant with V-gene and J-gene trimming of TCR beta chains, and an independent cohort replicated the association. This cohort had only TCR beta chains sequenced, and the lack of alpha or paired-chain data limited which features could be detected. A later analysis found that TCR association rates varied across HLA loci, with DRB1 alleles showing the most associated TCRs and HLA-C alleles the fewest. The earlier analysis of about 600 of the donors excluded roughly 17 rarely observed V segments, including chromosome 9 orphons, because counts were too low. In a later genetic analysis, fewer N-insertions in productive TCRs were reported among donors in an Asian-associated ancestry cluster than the roughly 700-donor mean. The classifier was reported to diagnose cytomegalovirus status with high specificity and sensitivity in both the original cohort and the validation cohort. Some IMGT-functional V segments, including TRBV6-2 and TRBV6-3, could not be told apart with the 87-base-pair reads, so those segments were excluded. The only immune exposure information available for the cohort was CMV serostatus. According to a later analysis, most CMV-associated TCR beta chains appeared to be HLA-restricted, and the HLA associations seemed to be driven largely by CMV exposure. The presence/absence analyses assumed that sequencing depth was roughly uniform across donors, and that assumption may not be true. In a later analysis, several top co-occurrence clusters were reported to appear linked to parvovirus B19, influenza, CMV and Epstein-Barr virus. Most TCR sequences were observed very rarely across donors, whereas some public TCRs were present in many individuals. In vitro tests confirmed that a few of the cytomegalovirus-associated TCR beta chains recognize cytomegalovirus antigens. Specific HLA alleles were associated with 15,000 to 20,000 TCR beta sequences at a false discovery rate of 0.05 in a later analysis. Correlated functional status among segregating V segments might be attributable to linkage disequilibrium, but an unknown experimental factor could not be ruled out. A further reported finding was that TCR beta sequences accurately predicted the HLA-A and HLA-B alleles for most subjects in the first cohort. Because some donors lacked HLA typing at each locus, the association tests relied only on the typed subset. In the study, approximately 150 TCR beta chains were listed as associated with cytomegalovirus. When HLA alleles, especially DR and DQ, strongly co-occurred, attributing TCR associations to individual alleles was difficult. In an earlier analysis of about 600 of the donors, most TCR beta V segments appeared in productive rearrangements about 87% or about 30% of the time, broadly matching IMGT annotations. The authors suggested that the approach could potentially be generalized to other disease states and immunological phenotypes.

V drops 4 bases and J drops 5 bases, leaving 17 bases in between. According to the germline V gene, CDR1 reads SGHVS and CDR2 reads FQNEAQ. CDR3 length: 15 amino acids, cysteine to phenylalanine. CDR3 DNA is the only sequence kept; it has 45 bases, read in frame from the first base. Library method: the immunoSEQ multiplex PCR assay. The multiplex PCR relied on a mix of 60 forward primers for TCR Vbeta segments and 13 reverse primers for TCR Jbeta segments. The CDR3 region of rearranged TCR beta genes was amplified from genomic DNA by a multiplex PCR assay. Amplified TCR beta libraries were sequenced as 87-base-pair reads on the Illumina HiSeq System. As for the original processing: In a later analysis, some 80 million unique TCR beta chains were counted across the 650 to 750 repertoires, and around 11 million of these chains were shared by at least two donors. A nearest-neighbor algorithm error-corrected the raw reads and collapsed the reads into unique sequences, merging closely related sequences to remove PCR and sequencing errors. Alignment of CDR3 sequences to IMGT reference sequences was used to assign V, D and J gene segments. Each retained sequence needed at least a six-nucleotide match to both a V gene segment and a J gene segment. A rearrangement was called productive if the CDR3 had no stop codons and remained in frame with V and J, and every other rearrangement was called non-productive. CDR3 was defined according to IMGT convention as the region running from the second conserved V-encoded cysteine to the conserved J-encoded phenylalanine. Sequences without an unambiguous match to a single V gene segment were excluded from the earlier analysis of several hundred of the donors. In an earlier analysis of almost 600 of the donors, a V segment was called functional when productive rearrangements were above 56.7%, and segregating when the standard deviation between donors exceeded 5%. A statistical classification framework was built to diagnose cytomegalovirus status from the catalog of TCR beta chain sequences. In a later analysis, TCR nucleotide sequences were compared against IMGT/GENE-DB human TR gene sequences so that V and J genes could be assigned. Using the TCRdist pipeline, a later analysis assigned CDR3 sequences along with most-parsimonious VDJ recombination scenarios. In a later analysis, each TCR beta chain was defined by its CDR3 amino acid sequence together with its V-gene family, and reads lacking a unique V-gene family were excluded. In a later analysis, approximately 640 highly shared, low-generation-probability nucleotide sequences were removed to address suspected cross-contamination and a sequencing artifact. In a later analysis, a clonal expansion index for each public chain was calculated from normalized within-repertoire ranks of inferred template counts. A later analysis computed generation probabilities with a VDJ recombination model fitted to out-of-frame rearrangements, and checked the results against IGoR. In a later analysis, TCR-TCR, TCR-HLA and TCR-CMV co-occurrence was scored with hypergeometric tests, and a repertoire-size bias correction was applied to TCR pairs. A later analysis estimated false discovery rates by permuting HLA or CMV assignments 20 times. In a later analysis, co-occurring TCRs were grouped using DBSCAN, with TCRdist sequence similarity added in when clustering inside HLA-allele-positive subsets. Repertoires with fewer than 30,000 or more than 120,000 public chains were left out of co-occurrence clustering, as were roughly five repertoires with anomalous nucleotide sharing. Sourced from immuneACCESS, this table was stored by TCRdb with only in-frame sequences that have V and J called. A share of the clones is absent; for the studies checked, an unresolved V gene accounts for under half, and the remainder has no known explanation. That table supplies the V and J calls and clone size; D and trimming were determined from the DNA. This sample gives about 160,000 clones in total; 78% of them show up just once. In total, the top ten clones hold over 2.5% of the sample.

The receptor was derived from a woman aged 45-65 years in good health and CMV-seropositive. The source material was PBMCs. This sequence uses TRBV7-8 and TRBJ2-5; a confident D gene designation cannot be given. The nucleotides are TGTGCCAGCAGCTCGTTTCAGGCAGCCGCGGAGACCCAGTACTTC. This translates into CASSSFQAAAETQYF.